The 18 T cell receptor beta chains below all came from one sample that was sequenced in a study of T cell responses to AZD1222 COVID-19 vaccine. Some clones are missing from TCRdb's copy, which holds only in-frame ones; the method was immunoSEQ multiplex PCR. The table shows 95,000 to 150,000 clones, with approximately 90% occurring only once. This specimen consisted of peripheral blood, obtained on day 0 of AZD1222 vaccination. Receptors were obtained from an adult in good health.

This chain links TRBV6-1 with TRBJ2-1, with D maybe TRBD2 (6 bases). This CDR3 has 16 amino acids. Germline V CDR1 and CDR2: MNHNS, SASEGT. V lost 4 bases and J 6 bases, leaving 19 bases between the germline ends. The CDR3 region is CASSGLSGSNSNEQFF. The CDR3 DNA sequence: TGTGCCAGCAGTGGGTTATCCGGGAGTAATAGCAATGAGCAGTTCTTC.

The J gene is TRBJ2-1, the V gene TRBV6-5; 9 bases agree with TRBD2. CDR3 size: 14 residues. Germline V CDR1 and CDR2: MNHEY, SVGAGI. The V gene end was trimmed by 10 bases and the J gene end by 7 bases; junction bases not matched to a gene: 11. In DNA form, the CDR3 reads TGTGCCACCCGCGAGCGGGGGGTTAGTAATGAGCAGTTCTTC. Translation: CATRERGVSNEQFF.

The chain uses TRBV19 and TRBJ1-6; D not certain. Germline V CDR1 and CDR2: LNHDA, SQIVND (reference sequence). Trimming took 5 bases from V and 8 from J, leaving 13 bases between them. The CDR3 runs 14 residues. In DNA, the CDR3 is TGTGCCAGTAGTGTGGCAGGAATCGATTCACCCCTCCACTTT. As protein: CASSVAGIDSPLHF. Full variable domain (missing parts from reference TRBV19 and TRBJ1-6): DGGITQSPKYLFRKEGQNVTLSCEQNLNHDAMYWYRQDPGQGLRLIYYSQIVNDFQKGDIAEGYSVSREKKESFPLTVTSAQKNPTAFYLCASSVAGIDSPLHFGNGTRLTVT.

A single count supports this clone. This sequence joins TRBV6-5 and TRBJ1-1; no clear D gene. Germline values: CDR1 MNHEY, CDR2 SVGAGI. The V end lost 7 bases, the J end lost 0 bases, and 15 bases lay between the germline ends. The CDR3 contains 15 residues. The CDR3 spells CASNAGGLMNTEAFF. In DNA, the CDR3 is TGTGCCAGCAACGCCGGCGGATTGATGAACACTGAAGCTTTCTTT.

In this sample, this clone turned up many times. V usage is TRBV10-3 and J usage is TRBJ1-3, with a tentative D call TRBD1 (6 bases). CDR3 size: 16 residues. Trimming took 4 bases from V and 0 from J, leaving 13 bases between them. Germline CDR1 is ENHRY and CDR2 is SYGVKD. The CDR3 coding sequence is TGTGCCATCAGTGCGGGTAGGGGGGGCTCTGGAAACACCATATATTTT. Amino acids: CAISAGRGGSGNTIYF.

The rearrangement links TRBV5-1 to TRBJ2-3, with D possibly being TRBD1 or TRBD2 (5 bases each). V dropped 1 base and J dropped 0 bases, with 12 bases sitting between them. Germline V gene sequence: CDR1 SGHRS, CDR2 YFSETQ. The CDR3 totals 16 residues. The CDR3 DNA reads TGCGCCAGCAGCTTGAGTTGGGGGACCAGCACAGATACGCAGTATTTT. This translates into CASSLSWGTSTDTQYF. Full variable domain (outside the CDR3, taken from reference TRBV5-1 and TRBJ2-3): KAGVTQTPRYLIKTRGQQVTLSCSPISGHRSVSWYQQTPGQGLQFLFEYFSETQRNKGNFPGRFSGRQFSNSRSEMNVSTLELGDSALYLCASSLSWGTSTDTQYFGPGTRLTVL.

This chain links TRBV2 with TRBJ1-2; D might be TRBD1 (6 bases). The CDR3 runs to 14 residues. Trimming left V 7 bases short and J 2 bases short, with 14 bases between. Germline V gene data show CDR1 as SNHLY and CDR2 as FYNNEI. The CDR3 here is CASKENGQNYGYTF. For the CDR3, the DNA is TGTGCCAGCAAGGAAAATGGACAGAACTATGGCTACACCTTC.

The gene calls are TRBV6-4 and TRBJ2-1; 7 nucleotides match TRBD2. The CDR3 is 14 residues long. In germline, CDR1 is MRHNA, CDR2 SNTAGT. The ends lost 2 bases at V and 2 bases at J; junction bases unmatched: 0. The CDR3 here is CASSDGGAYNEQFF. Here the CDR3 DNA reads TGTGCCAGCAGTGACGGGGGGGCCTACAATGAGCAGTTCTTC.

The table lists this clone with a count of one. V usage is TRBV7-9 and J usage is TRBJ2-2; D is tentatively TRBD1 or TRBD2 (5 bases each). This CDR3 has 17 residues. The V and J ends lost 2 bases and 4 bases respectively, with 17 bases between them. Germline V gene lookup returns CDR1 SEHNR and CDR2 FQNEAQ (reference sequence). The CDR3 protein is CASSLLVGARRTGELFF. The CDR3 DNA is TGTGCCAGCAGCTTACTCGTCGGGGCGAGGCGCACCGGGGAGCTGTTTTTT.

In its sample, this clone was seen a few times. This CDR3 is CASSYSTGDTEAFF. The CDR3 region has the DNA TGTGCCAGCAGTTACTCGACGGGGGACACTGAAGCTTTCTTT. The chain combines TRBV6-5 with TRBJ1-1; possibly TRBD1 for D (5 bases). CDR3 size: 14 residues. V shed 0 bases and J shed 3 bases, with 8 bases lying between them. Per the germline V gene, CDR1 is MNHEY and CDR2 is SVGAGI.

As for this clone: Other nucleotide sequences in the sample specify the same CDR3. This chain links TRBV18 with TRBJ1-1; weak D call: TRBD1 (5 bases). The CDR3 contains 14 residues. V was pared by 0 bases and J by 1 base, with 6 bases between. Germline V lookup: CDR1 KGHSH, CDR2 LQKENI. CDR3 residues: CASSPPGRNTEAFF. CDR3 nucleotides: TGTGCCAGCTCACCACCGGGACGGAACACTGAAGCTTTCTTT.

The chain has TRBV6-1 and TRBJ1-5, with D possibly TRBD1 on 5 matching bases. Germline-derived CDR1 and CDR2 are MNHNS and SASEGT. The CDR3 runs 14 residues. V was pared by 2 bases and J by 2 bases, with 7 bases between. CDR3 DNA: TGTGCCAGCAGTGAATCACAGGGCAATCAGCCCCAGCATTTT. As protein: CASSESQGNQPQHF.

The rearrangement uses TRBV28 and TRBJ2-2; D gene uncertain. This CDR3 is 13 amino acids long. V was pared by 2 bases and J by 2 bases, with 3 bases between. Germline V gives CDR1 MDHEN, CDR2 SYDVKM. The CDR3: CASSLTNTGELFF. The CDR3 DNA sequence: TGTGCCAGCAGTTTAACAAACACCGGGGAGCTGTTTTTT. The entire variable domain, with the rest obtained from reference TRBV28 and TRBJ2-2, is as follows: DVKVTQSSRYLVKRTGEKVFLECVQDMDHENMFWYRQDPGLGLRLIYFSYDVKMKEKGDIPEGYSVSREKKERFSLILESASTNQTSMYLCASSLTNTGELFFGEGSRLTVL.

The V gene is TRBV5-1, the J gene TRBJ2-7, with D tentatively TRBD1 (6 bases). Germline CDR1 is SGHRS and CDR2 is YFSETQ. With 3 bases removed from V and 4 bases from J, the gap between germline ends came to 14 bases. The length of the CDR3 is 14 residues. CDR3 in DNA: TGCGCCAGCAGCTCCGACAGGACTGGTTACGAGCAGTACTTC. This codes for CASSSDRTGYEQYF.

This sequence joins TRBV18 and TRBJ1-3; D is unresolved. The CDR3 covers 15 residues. Germline-derived CDR1 and CDR2 are KGHSH and LQKENI. Trimming pared 0 bases from V and 3 bases from J, leaving 9 bases between. CDR3 in DNA: TGTGCCAGCTCACCACCGGCCTGGGGTGGAAACACCATATATTTT. Translation gives CASSPPAWGGNTIYF.

The rearrangement uses TRBV3-1 (or the pseudogene TRBV3-2) and TRBJ1-3, with 7 bases lining up with TRBD1. V trimming: 1 base; J trimming: 2 bases; junction bases outside the gene matches: 8. CDR1 is LGHDT and CDR2 is YNNKEL in the germline V gene (reference sequence). The CDR3 is made up of 17 amino acids. The CDR3 DNA sequence: TGTGCCAGCAGCCAAGGCAACAGGGGTTGGGCTGGAAACACCATATATTTT. Amino acids: CASSQGNRGWAGNTIYF.

V gene TRBV19 combines with J gene TRBJ2-1; 7 bases map to TRBD2. Losses at the gene ends were 6 bases for V and 5 bases for J; bases not matched to a gene: 4. This CDR3 is built from 13 residues. Germline values: CDR1 LNHDA, CDR2 SQIVND (reference sequence). CDR3 coding DNA: TGTGCCAGTAGCTCGAGCGGGAACAATGAGCAGTTCTTC. It translates to CASSSSGNNEQFF.

The chain uses TRBV6-5 and TRBJ1-1; D ambiguous. V gave up 5 bases and J gave up 5 bases, with 15 bases separating them. The CDR3 consists of 14 residues. Germline V gene lookup returns CDR1 MNHEY and CDR2 SVGAGI. The CDR3 DNA follows: TGTGCCAGCAGTCTCGGGAGGAGGTGGACTGAAGCTTTCTTT. Translated, it gives CASSLGRRWTEAFF.